The 15 T cell receptor delta chains presented below share a single source sample, sequenced in a study of gamma delta lymphoproliferative disorders and STAT genes. Sequencing used genomic DNA taken from PBMCs of patients and controls. TCRdb reprocessed the multiplex PCR reads using CATT. Among around 2,300 delta-chain clones listed, approximately 1.5% were seen once. Specimen: blood. These receptors originate from a human donor in good health.

To note about this clone: The mismatch at residue 6 between this DNA's translation and the TCRdb protein of a much larger clone likely reflects a read error; the protein shown is translated from the DNA. This chain uses TRDV3 with TRDJ1; D perhaps matches TRDD3 (5 bases). CDR1 TVYSNPD and CDR2 GDNSRS come from the germline V gene (reference sequence). V was clipped by 1 base and J by 3 bases, with 21 bases between them. This CDR3 spans 16 amino acids. This chain's CDR3 is CAFTNTGDTLPDKLIF. The CDR3 coding sequence is TGTGCCTTTACGAATACGGGCGATACATTGCCCGATAAACTCATCTTT.

This clone showed up just a few times. The protein given by TCRdb reflects a much larger clone and differs at residue 12 from this DNA's translation, likely from a read error; the protein shown is the DNA's translation. The chain is built from TRDV3 and TRDJ1; D might be TRDD2 or TRDD3, each matching 8 bases. With 4 bases removed from V and 3 bases from J, the gap between germline ends came to 33 bases. CDR1 is TVYSNPD and CDR2 is GDNSRS in the germline V gene (reference sequence). CDR3 size: 19 residues. The CDR3 is CAYPAFLKYWGVPSDKLIF. The CDR3 nucleotides are TGTGCCTACCCGGCCTTCCTAAAGTACTGGGGGGTACCCTCCGATAAACTCATCTTT.

With respect to this clone: TCRdb lists the protein of a much larger clone for this DNA, which differs at residue 15, so this is likely a read error; the protein given here is translated from the DNA itself. This rearrangement joins TRDV1 to TRDJ1; a weak D match, TRDD3 (5 bases). Germline-derived CDR1 and CDR2 are TSWWSYY and QGS. V lost 2 bases to trimming and J lost 7 bases, with 29 bases between them. The CDR3 has 19 amino acids. This CDR3 is CALGEFISLFWVGGGKLIF. The CDR3 region has the DNA TGTGCTCTTGGGGAATTTATCAGCCTTTTCTGGGTTGGCGGCGGTAAACTCATCTTT.

A few counts support this clone. A single base is all that separates this from a far larger clone, so a read error is likely. The same CDR3 can be traced to other DNA sequences in this sample. The chain couples TRAV38-2/DV8 to TRDJ1, with TRDD3 identical over 11 bases. CDR1 is TSESDYY, CDR2 QEAYKQQN, per germline. The CDR3 consists of 22 residues. V lost 0 bases and J lost 1; bases outside the gene matches: 20. This CDR3 is CAYRSDPLVYWGIGSCTDKLIF. CDR3 nucleotide sequence: TGTGCTTATAGGAGCGATCCTCTGGTGTACTGGGGGATAGGTAGTTGCACCGATAAACTCATCTTT.

This clone ranks as medium-sized. Within the sample, other DNA sequences also encode this same CDR3. The chain links TRDV1 to TRDJ1; 7 nucleotides line up with TRDD3. The V gene's germline CDR1 is TSWWSYY and CDR2 QGS. Trimming removed 0 bases from V and 1 base from J; junction bases left unmatched: 29. CDR3 size: 24 residues. CDR3 nucleotides: TGTGCTCTTGGGGAACTTCAAGCCTTCTTAGAGGGCCTGGGCTGGGGGGGACCCACCGATAAACTCATCTTT. Translating gives CALGELQAFLEGLGWGGPTDKLIF.

Concerning this clone itself: This likely reflects a read error, since a far larger clone is one base away. Other DNA sequences in this sample translate to the same CDR3. Written as DNA, the CDR3 is TGTGCCTGTGTGATACTGGGGGATCACACCGATAAACTCATCTTT. This codes for CACVILGDHTDKLIF. The V call is TRDV2, the J call TRDJ1; TRDD3 agrees at 10 bases. Germline trimming cut 5 bases from V and 0 bases from J; bases unmatched to any gene: 5. CDR1 is GEAIGNYY and CDR2 is EKD in the germline V gene. The CDR3 length is 15 residues.

This clone was seen only a few times. TCRdb attributes to this sequence the protein of a much larger clone, which differs from the DNA translation at residue 11; a read error is likely, and the protein displayed is translated from the DNA. The chain has TRDV2 and TRDJ1; 10 bases align to TRDD3. The germline V gene has CDR1 GEAIGNYY and CDR2 EKD. V lost 2 bases to trimming and J lost 3 bases; unmatched junction nucleotides: 8. The CDR3 is 16 residues long. Here the CDR3 reads CACDNLGDKNADKLIF. Here the CDR3 DNA reads TGTGCCTGTGACAACCTGGGGGATAAGAACGCCGATAAACTCATCTTT.

This clone was seen more than once but under ten times. A read error is likely here: a far larger clone is one base away. Other nucleotide sequences from this sample produce the same CDR3. The V gene is TRDV2, the J gene TRDJ1; 10 bases line up with TRDD3. Germline lookup yields CDR1 GEAIGNYY and CDR2 EKD. The CDR3 is 16 amino acids. V shed 2 bases, J shed 0 bases, and the junction held 5 bases outside the gene matches. The CDR3 nucleotides read TGTGCCTGTGACAACCTGGGGGATAAAAACACCGATAAACTCATCTTT. This codes for CACDNLGDKNTDKLIF.

A note on this clone: A single base is all that separates this from a far larger clone, so a read error is likely. Other nucleotide sequences from this sample produce the same CDR3. The genes are TRDV1 and TRDJ1; 13 bases are a match to TRDD3. The CDR3 consists of 28 residues. The trim removed 4 bases at V and 0 bases at J, leaving 38 bases unmatched. The germline CDR1 and CDR2 sequences are TSWWSYY and QGS. The CDR3 DNA sequence: TGTGCTCTTGGGGGGACCTTCCTAGGGGCACTCGATTACCGATACTGGGGGATACGCAGTCCCAACACCGATAAACTCATCTTT. It codes for CALGGTFLGALDYRYWGIRSPNTDKLIF.

Turning to this clone: The protein that TCRdb holds for this DNA derives from a much larger clone and differs from the translated DNA at residue 13, which likely indicates a read error; the protein shown here is translated from the DNA. The CDR3 DNA reads as TGTGCCTGTGACACCATACCCCAGGCGGGAAGCGGGTGCACCGATAAACTCATCTTT. This sequence encodes CACDTIPQAGSGCTDKLIF. V is TRDV2 and J is TRDJ1; D call uncertain. Germline V gene data show CDR1 as GEAIGNYY and CDR2 as EKD. Trimming removed 0 bases at V and 1 base at J, with 23 bases between. The CDR3 extends over 19 amino acids.

This clone was seen only a few times. This is likely an artifact of a read error, given a far larger clone one base away. Other DNA sequences from this sample encode an identical CDR3 as well. This chain joins TRDV2 and TRDJ1; 11 bases agree with TRDD3. The CDR3 is made up of 19 amino acids. Germline lookup yields CDR1 GEAIGNYY and CDR2 EKD. The CDR3 sequence: CACDTVHLGDTQYTDKLIF. CDR3 nucleotide sequence: TGTGCCTGTGACACCGTTCATCTGGGGGATACTCAGTACACCGATAAACTTATCTTT.

A note on this clone: A far larger clone is one nucleotide away, so this likely arose from a read error. Other DNA sequences in the sample encode the same CDR3. This chain connects TRDV1 to TRDJ1; 13 positions match TRDD3. The CDR3 has 28 residues. CDR1 is TSWWSYY and CDR2 is QGS in the germline V gene. V shed 4 bases and J 0 bases; nucleotides not matched to a gene: 38. CDR3 amino acids: CALGGTFLGALDYRYWGIRSPNTDKLIF. CDR3 nucleotides: TGTGCTCTTGGGGGGACCTTCTTAGGGGCACTCGATTACCGATACTGGGGGATACGTAGTCCCAACACCGATAAACTCATCTTT.

A note on this clone: The protein given by TCRdb reflects a much larger clone and differs at residue 17 from this DNA's translation, likely from a read error; the protein shown is the DNA's translation. This chain links TRDV1 with TRDJ1; 11 bases align to TRDD3. Germline V gives CDR1 TSWWSYY, CDR2 QGS. CDR3 length: 24 amino acids. Germline trimming cut 5 bases from V and 3 bases from J; bases unmatched to any gene: 32. In nucleotides, the CDR3 is TGTGCTCTTGGGAACACCCCCTTTTTTTCAAGGATTTACTGGGGGATAGGACGGTCCGATAAACTCATCTTT. It encodes CALGNTPFFSRIYWGIGRSDKLIF.

This clone was detected a few times. TCRdb's listed protein matches a much larger clone and diverges from this DNA's translation at residue 21, likely through a read error; the protein shown comes from the DNA. The gene calls are TRDV1 and TRDJ1; 12 positions agree with TRDD3. This CDR3 is 25 amino acids long. Germline V gene sequence: CDR1 TSWWSYY, CDR2 QGS. The CDR3 region has the DNA TGTGCTCTTGGGGAACCCCGACCCTTCCTACGGAAACTGGGGGATACTTGGGGGGGCACCAATAAACTCATCTTT. Protein: CALGEPRPFLRKLGDTWGGTNKLIF.

This clone came up a few times. TCRdb's entry gives the protein of a much larger clone, which mismatches this DNA's translation at residue 10, likely from a read error; the protein reported here is translated from the DNA. J is TRDJ1 and V is TRDV2; D is ambiguous. This CDR3 is built from 20 residues. Deletions cut 0 bases from V and 3 bases from J, with 28 bases between. CDR1 GEAIGNYY and CDR2 EKD come from the germline V gene. The CDR3: CACDTVGPGSSQDGSDKLIF. For the CDR3, the DNA is TGTGCCTGTGACACCGTAGGACCGGGTTCATCTCAAGATGGTTCCGATAAACTCATCTTT.